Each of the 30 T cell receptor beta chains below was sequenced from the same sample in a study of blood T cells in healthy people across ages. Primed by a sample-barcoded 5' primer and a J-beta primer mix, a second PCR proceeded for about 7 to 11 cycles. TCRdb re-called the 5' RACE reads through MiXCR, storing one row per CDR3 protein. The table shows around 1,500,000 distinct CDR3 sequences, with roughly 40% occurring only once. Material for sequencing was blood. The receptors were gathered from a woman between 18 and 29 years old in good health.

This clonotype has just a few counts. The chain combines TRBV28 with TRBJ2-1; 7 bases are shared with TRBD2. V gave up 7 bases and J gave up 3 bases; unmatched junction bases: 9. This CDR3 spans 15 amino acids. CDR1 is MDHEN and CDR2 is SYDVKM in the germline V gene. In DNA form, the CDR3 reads TGTGCCAGCACCAAAGCACGGGGGGTCTACAATGAGCAGTTCTTC. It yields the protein CASTKARGVYNEQFF.

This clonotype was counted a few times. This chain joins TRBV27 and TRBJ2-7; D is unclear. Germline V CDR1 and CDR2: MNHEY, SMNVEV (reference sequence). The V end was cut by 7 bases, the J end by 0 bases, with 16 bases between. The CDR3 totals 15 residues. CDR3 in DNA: TGTGCCAGCACCCCCGTGGCAGAAGGCTCCTACGAGCAGTACTTC. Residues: CASTPVAEGSYEQYF.

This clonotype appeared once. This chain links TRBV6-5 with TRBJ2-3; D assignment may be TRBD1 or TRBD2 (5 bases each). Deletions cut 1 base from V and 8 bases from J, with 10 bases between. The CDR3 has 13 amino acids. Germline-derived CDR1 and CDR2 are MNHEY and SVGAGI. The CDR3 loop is CASSYFTGGTQYF. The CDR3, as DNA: TGTGCCAGCAGTTACTTTACAGGAGGTACGCAGTATTTT.

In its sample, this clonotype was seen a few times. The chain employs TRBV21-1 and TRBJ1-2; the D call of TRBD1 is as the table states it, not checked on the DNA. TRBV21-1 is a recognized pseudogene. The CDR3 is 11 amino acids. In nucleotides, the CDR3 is TGTGCCAGCAGGGGGACGGAAGGCTACACCTTC. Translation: CASRGTEGYTF.

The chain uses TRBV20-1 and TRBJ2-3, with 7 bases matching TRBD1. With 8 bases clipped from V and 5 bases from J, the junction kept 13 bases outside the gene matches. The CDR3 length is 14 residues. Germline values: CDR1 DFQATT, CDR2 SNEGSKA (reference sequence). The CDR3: CSSYPGTAEDTQYF. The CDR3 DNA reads TGCAGTTCCTACCCCGGGACAGCGGAAGATACGCAGTATTTT.

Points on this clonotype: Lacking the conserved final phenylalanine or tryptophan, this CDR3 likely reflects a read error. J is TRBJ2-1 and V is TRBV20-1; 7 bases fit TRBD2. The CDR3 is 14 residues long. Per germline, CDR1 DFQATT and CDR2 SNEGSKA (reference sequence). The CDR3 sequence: CSARDSRDYNGQFL. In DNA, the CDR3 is TGCAGTGCTAGAGACTCGCGGGACTACAATGGGCAGTTCTTA.

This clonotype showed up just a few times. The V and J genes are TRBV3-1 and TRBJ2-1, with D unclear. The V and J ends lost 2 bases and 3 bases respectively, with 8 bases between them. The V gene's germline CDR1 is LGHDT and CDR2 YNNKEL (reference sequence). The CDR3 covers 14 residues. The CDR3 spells CASSQLSGYNEQFF. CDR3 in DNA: TGTGCCAGCAGCCAACTCTCTGGCTACAATGAGCAGTTCTTC.

CDR3 protein: CASRNLAGGQWCNEQFF. The CDR3 region has the DNA TGTGCCAGCAGGAACCTAGCGGGGGGCCAGTGGTGCAATGAGCAGTTCTTC. This rearrangement joins TRBV6-1 to TRBJ2-1; 11 bases map to TRBD2. The CDR3 spans 17 residues. Germline trimming cut 6 bases from V and 6 bases from J; bases unmatched to any gene: 13. CDR1 MNHNS and CDR2 SASEGT come from the germline V gene.

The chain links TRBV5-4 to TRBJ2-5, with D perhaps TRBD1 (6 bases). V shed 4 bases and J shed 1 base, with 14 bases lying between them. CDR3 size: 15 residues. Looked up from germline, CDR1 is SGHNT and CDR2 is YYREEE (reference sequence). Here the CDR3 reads CASSLQGRFQETQYF. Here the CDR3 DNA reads TGTGCCAGCAGCCTACAGGGACGGTTCCAAGAGACCCAGTACTTC.

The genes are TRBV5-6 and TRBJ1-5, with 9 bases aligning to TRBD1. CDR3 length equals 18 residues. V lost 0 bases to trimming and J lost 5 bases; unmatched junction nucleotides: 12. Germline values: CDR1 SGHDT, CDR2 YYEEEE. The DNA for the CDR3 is TGTGCCAGCAGCTTGGGTTGGACAGGGGAGGGTAGGGATCAGCCCCAGCATTTT. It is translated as CASSLGWTGEGRDQPQHF.

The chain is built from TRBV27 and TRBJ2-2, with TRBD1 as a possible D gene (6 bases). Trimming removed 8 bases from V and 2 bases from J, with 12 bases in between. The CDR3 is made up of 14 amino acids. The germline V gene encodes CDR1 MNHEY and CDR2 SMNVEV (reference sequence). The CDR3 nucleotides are TGTGCCAGCCTGAGGACAGTTAACACCGGGGAGCTGTTTTTT. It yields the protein CASLRTVNTGELFF.

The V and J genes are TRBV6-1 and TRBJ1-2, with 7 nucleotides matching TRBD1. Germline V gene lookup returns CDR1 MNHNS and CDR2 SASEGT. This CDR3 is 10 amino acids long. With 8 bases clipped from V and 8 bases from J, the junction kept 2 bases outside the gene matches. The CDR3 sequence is CASGTVGYTF. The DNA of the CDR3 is TGTGCCAGCGGGACAGTGGGCTACACCTTC.

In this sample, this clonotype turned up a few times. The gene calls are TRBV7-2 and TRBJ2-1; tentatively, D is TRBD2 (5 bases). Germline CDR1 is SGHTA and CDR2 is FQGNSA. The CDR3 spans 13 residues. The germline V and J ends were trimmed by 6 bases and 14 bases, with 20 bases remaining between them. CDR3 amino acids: CASSPPSSPGKFF. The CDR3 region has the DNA TGTGCCAGCAGTCCCCCCTCTAGCCCCGGAAAGTTCTTC.

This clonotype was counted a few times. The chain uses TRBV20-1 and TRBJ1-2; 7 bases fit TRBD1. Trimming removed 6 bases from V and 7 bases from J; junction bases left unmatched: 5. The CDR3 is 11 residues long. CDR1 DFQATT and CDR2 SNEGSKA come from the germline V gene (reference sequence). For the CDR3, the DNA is TGCAGTGCCGAACAGGGGACTGGCTACACCTTC. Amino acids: CSAEQGTGYTF.

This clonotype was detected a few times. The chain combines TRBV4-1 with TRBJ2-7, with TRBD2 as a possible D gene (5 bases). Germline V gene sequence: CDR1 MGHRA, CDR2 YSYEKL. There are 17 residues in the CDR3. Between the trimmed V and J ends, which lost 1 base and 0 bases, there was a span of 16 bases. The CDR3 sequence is CASSQGAAGVRSYEQYF. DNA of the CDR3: TGCGCCAGCAGCCAAGGGGCTGCCGGGGTTCGCTCCTACGAGCAGTACTTC.

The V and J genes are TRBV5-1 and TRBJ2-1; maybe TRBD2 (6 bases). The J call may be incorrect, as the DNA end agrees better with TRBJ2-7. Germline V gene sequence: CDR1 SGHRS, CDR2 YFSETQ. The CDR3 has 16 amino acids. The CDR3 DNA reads TGCGCCAGCAGCTTGGTGTCTAGCGCGGGTGACAATGAGCAGTACTTC. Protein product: CASSLVSSAGDNEQYF.

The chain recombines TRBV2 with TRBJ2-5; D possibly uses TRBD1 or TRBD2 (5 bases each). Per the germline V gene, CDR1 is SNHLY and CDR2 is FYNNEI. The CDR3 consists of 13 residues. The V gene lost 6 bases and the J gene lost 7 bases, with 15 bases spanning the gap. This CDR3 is CASRDDSGTTQYF. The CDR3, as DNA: TGTGCCAGCAGGGACGACTCCGGGACGACCCAGTACTTC.

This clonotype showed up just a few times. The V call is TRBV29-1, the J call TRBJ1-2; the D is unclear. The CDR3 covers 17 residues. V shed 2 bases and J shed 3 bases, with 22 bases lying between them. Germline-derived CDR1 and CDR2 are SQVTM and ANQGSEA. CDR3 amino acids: CSVEPPFGASFHYGYTF. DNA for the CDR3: TGCAGCGTTGAACCTCCGTTCGGCGCGTCTTTCCACTATGGCTACACCTTC.

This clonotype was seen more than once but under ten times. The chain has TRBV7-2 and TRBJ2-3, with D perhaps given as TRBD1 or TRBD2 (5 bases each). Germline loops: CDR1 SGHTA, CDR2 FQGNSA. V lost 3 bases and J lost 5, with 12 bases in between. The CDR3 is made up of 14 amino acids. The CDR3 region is CASSFDSGRDTQYF. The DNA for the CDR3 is TGTGCCAGCAGCTTCGACAGCGGCAGAGATACGCAGTATTTT.

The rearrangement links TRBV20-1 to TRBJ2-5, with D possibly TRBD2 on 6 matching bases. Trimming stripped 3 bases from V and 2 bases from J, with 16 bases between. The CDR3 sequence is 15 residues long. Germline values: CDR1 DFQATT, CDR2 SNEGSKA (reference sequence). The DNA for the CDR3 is TGCAGTGCTAGCCACGGCGGGGACCAACAAGAGACCCAGTACTTC. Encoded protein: CSASHGGDQQETQYF.

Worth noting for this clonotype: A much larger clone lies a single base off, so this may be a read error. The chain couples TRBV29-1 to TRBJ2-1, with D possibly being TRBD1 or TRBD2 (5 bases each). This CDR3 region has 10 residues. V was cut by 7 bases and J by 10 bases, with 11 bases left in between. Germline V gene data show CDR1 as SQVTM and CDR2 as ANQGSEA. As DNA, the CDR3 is TGCAGCGGGGGACCCAACGAGCAGTTCTTC. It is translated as CSGGPNEQFF.

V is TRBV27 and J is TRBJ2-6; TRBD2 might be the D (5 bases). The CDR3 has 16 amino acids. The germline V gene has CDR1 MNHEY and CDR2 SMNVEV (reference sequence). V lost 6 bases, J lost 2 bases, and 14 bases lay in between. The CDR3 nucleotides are TGTGCCAGCAGAGGGTACGTGGGAGCTGGGGCCAACGTCCTGACTTTC. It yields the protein CASRGYVGAGANVLTF.

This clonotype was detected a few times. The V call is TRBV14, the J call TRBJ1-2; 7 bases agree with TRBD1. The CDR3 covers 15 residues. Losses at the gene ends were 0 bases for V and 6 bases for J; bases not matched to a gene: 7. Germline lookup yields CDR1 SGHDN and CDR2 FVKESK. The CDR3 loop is CASSQDWGQTDGYTF. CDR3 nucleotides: TGTGCCAGCAGCCAAGATTGGGGACAGACGGATGGCTACACCTTC.

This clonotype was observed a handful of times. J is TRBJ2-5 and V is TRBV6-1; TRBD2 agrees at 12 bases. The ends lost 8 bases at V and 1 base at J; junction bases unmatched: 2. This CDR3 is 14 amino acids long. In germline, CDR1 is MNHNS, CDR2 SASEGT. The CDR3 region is CASGLAGPQETQYF. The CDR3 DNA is TGTGCCAGCGGACTAGCGGGACCCCAAGAGACCCAGTACTTC.

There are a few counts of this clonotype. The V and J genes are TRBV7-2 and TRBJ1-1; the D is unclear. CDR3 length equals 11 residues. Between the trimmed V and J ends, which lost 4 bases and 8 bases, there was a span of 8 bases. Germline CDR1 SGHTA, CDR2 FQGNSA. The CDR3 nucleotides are TGTGCCAGCAGCTCCCTTGACGAAGCTTTCTTT. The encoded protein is CASSSLDEAFF.

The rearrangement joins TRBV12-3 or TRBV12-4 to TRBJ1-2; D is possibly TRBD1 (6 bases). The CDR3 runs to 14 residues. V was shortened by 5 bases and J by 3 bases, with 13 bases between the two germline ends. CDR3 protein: CASSQRTADYGYTF. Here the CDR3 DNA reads TGTGCCAGCAGTCAGAGGACAGCTGACTATGGCTACACCTTC.

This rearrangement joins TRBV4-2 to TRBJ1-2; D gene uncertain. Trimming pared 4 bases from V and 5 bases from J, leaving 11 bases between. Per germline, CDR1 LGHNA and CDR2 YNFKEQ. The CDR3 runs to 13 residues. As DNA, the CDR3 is TGTGCCAGCAGCCCGGATGAGAATTATGGCTACACCTTC. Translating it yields CASSPDENYGYTF.

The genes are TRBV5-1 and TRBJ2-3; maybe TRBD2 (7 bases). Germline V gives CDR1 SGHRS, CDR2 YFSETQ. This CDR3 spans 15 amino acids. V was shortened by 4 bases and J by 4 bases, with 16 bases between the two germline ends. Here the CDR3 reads CASSLQPGGADTQYF. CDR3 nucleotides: TGCGCCAGCAGCCTCCAGCCGGGGGGCGCAGATACGCAGTATTTT.

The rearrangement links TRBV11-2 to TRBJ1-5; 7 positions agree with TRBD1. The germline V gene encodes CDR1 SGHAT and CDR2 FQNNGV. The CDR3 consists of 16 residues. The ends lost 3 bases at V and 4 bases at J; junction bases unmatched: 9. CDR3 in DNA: TGTGCCAGCAGCTTGGGCTGGGGCAGGGGGAATCAGCCCCAGCATTTT. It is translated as CASSLGWGRGNQPQHF.

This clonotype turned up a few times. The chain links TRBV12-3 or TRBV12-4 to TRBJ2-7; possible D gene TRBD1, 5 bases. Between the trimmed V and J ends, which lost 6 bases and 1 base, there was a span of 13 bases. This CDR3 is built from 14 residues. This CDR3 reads CASSIQGRSYEQYF. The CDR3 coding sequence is TGTGCCAGCAGCATCCAGGGAAGGTCCTACGAGCAGTACTTC.